A selection of T cell receptor beta chains follows, all from one sample in a study of blood T cell repertoires in COVID-19. Method: immunoSEQ multiplex PCR; TCRdb's copy keeps in-frame clones and lacks some. The sample includes fewer than 200,000 clones, around 85% of them seen just once. The sequenced sample consisted of peripheral blood. Source of these receptors: a woman over 75 with COVID-19, enrolled during active disease. The CDR3 runs from the conserved cysteine through the conserved F or W. Fields, in order: V gene, CDR3 protein.

TRBV3-1/TRBV3-2 CASSQLDRGRLYGYTF
TRBV11-2 CASSPGLAGDEQFF
TRBV6-6 CASSYGQGTDTQYF
TRBV2 CASSVRTIGNTIYF
TRBV7-2 CASSTGAYNSPLHF
TRBV5-4 CASSFPGTGTHEQYF
TRBV28 CASSKREGARGDTQYF
TRBV24-1 CATRLIPDEQFF
TRBV10-3 CAVRGGGYGYTF
TRBV18 CASFPSTGSGNTIYF
TRBV7-2 CASSLVAIEAFF
TRBV27 CASSSGQPGTSVQYF
TRBV10-1 CASSERGEELFF
TRBV4-1 CASSDYAGDQTNTEAFF
TRBV28 CASSWGRGNQPQHF
TRBV3-1/TRBV3-2 CASSRGTTGPYGYTF
TRBV24-1 CATSVISGRVEETQYF
TRBV19 CASSTLAGGAEGYTF
TRBV28 CASKRTAGNTIYF
TRBV4-1 CASSQDEGGGNQPQHF
TRBV6-5 CASRTGGRNTIYF
TRBV2 CASGWTDSLTEAFF
TRBV15 CATSSHQRLEVYEQYF
TRBV10-3 CALRDSLVDEQYF
TRBV19 CASSSPGGTGDSWDEKLFF
TRBV20-1 CSASRDSPPTDTQYF
TRBV19 CASSLQGWKADTQYF
TRBV6-5 CASTLGPGGGYTF
TRBV5-1 CASNNPEEGGTGELFF
TRBV6-6 CASIGTGTFRDTF
TRBV10-1 CASSVRPGRTEAFF
TRBV19 CASSPGLGPGQFF
TRBV27 CASSPGVEETQYF
TRBV19 CASLPGGRDEQFF
TRBV7-3 CASSPTSGSYNEQFF
TRBV5-1 CASRELQGTGNTIYF
TRBV29-1 CSSGGGTETQYF
TRBV6-5 CASRLQGENTEAFF
TRBV10-3 CAIRKEAPNSPLHF
TRBV6-6 CASSLGAWKTTDTQYF
TRBV6-5 CASSPGQGYGEQFF
TRBV5-1 CASSLGGGMNTEAFF
TRBV19 CASSRGQNPQPQHF
TRBV4-2 CASSHQLAENTGELFF
TRBV6-5 CASGEVAGGYNEQFF
TRBV3-1/TRBV3-2 CASSQSAGAGEQYF
TRBV5-6 CASSKLQGSRLGTDTQYF
TRBV7-2 CASRRDRGAGELFF
TRBV3-1/TRBV3-2 CASSSPHIYTF
TRBV7-3 CASSSNSGANVLTF
TRBV7-9 CASSTGQGSFGYTF
TRBV5-4 CASSNYQKGGNQPQHF
TRBV5-1 CASSLSSGTGAIYGYTF